The subject of this entry is one TCR beta chain. What it binds is not known. A sample-barcoded 5' primer and a J-beta primer mix were used in a second PCR of roughly 7 to 11 cycles. One entry per CDR3 protein results from TCRdb running MiXCR on the 5' RACE reads. Here the sample spans around 800,000 distinct CDR3 sequences, roughly 24% being singletons. The length of the CDR3 is 13 residues. The germline V gene encodes CDR1 SQVTM and CDR2 ANQGSEA. V was trimmed by 4 bases and J by 0 bases, leaving 7 bases between them. The data originate from a study of blood T cells in healthy people across ages. Broader study findings: Per million T cells, TCR beta diversity dropped about linearly as age rose.

The same data also went into a second study, on T cells of mothers and their children.

The V gene is TRBV29-1, the J gene TRBJ2-1; perhaps D is TRBD1 or TRBD2 (5 bases each). This sequence was found in a boy aged 5-17 years in good health. The specimen was blood. CDR3 nucleotides: TGCAGCGTTGGGGGGAGCTCCTACAATGAGCAGTTCTTC. Protein: CSVGGSSYNEQFF.